This passage covers 22 T cell receptor beta chains from one sample sequenced in a study of response to subunit inactivated influenza vaccine. Via MiXCR, TCRdb re-called the RT-PCR reads, giving one row per CDR3 protein. The sample consists of 450,000 to 550,000 distinct CDR3 sequences, 25% of them appearing once. Specimen: CD4+ T cells sorted from PBMCs, collected more than 4 days after vaccination. The receptors here all came from a man aged 50-59 years who received an inactivated influenza vaccine.

This clonotype was counted between two and nine times. This chain links TRBV7-2 with TRBJ2-1, with TRBD2 matching over 11 bases. Germline V CDR1 and CDR2: SGHTA, FQGNSA. Trimming took 1 base from V and 4 from J; bases not matched to a gene: 3. CDR3 length: 16 amino acids. The CDR3 protein is CASSLVGTSGYNEQFF. The CDR3 coding sequence is TGTGCCAGCAGCTTAGTGGGGACTAGCGGATACAATGAGCAGTTCTTC.

J is TRBJ2-1 and V is TRBV9; 11 bases align to TRBD1. Trimming at V came to 0 bases and at J to 9 bases, leaving 8 bases not matched to a gene. The CDR3 runs 16 residues. Germline V gene lookup returns CDR1 SGDLS and CDR2 YYNGEE. The CDR3 bases are TGTGCCAGCAGCGTAGCAGGACAGGGGGCGATAGGTGAGCAGTTCTTC. Amino acid sequence: CASSVAGQGAIGEQFF.

The rearrangement uses TRBV20-1 and TRBJ2-1; D not certain. The CDR3 is 11 amino acids. Trimming took off 4 bases at V and 0 bases at J, with 1 base between the two ends. Per the germline V gene, CDR1 is DFQATT and CDR2 is SNEGSKA (reference sequence). The CDR3 DNA reads as TGCAGTGCTAACTCCTACAATGAGCAGTTCTTC. Amino acids: CSANSYNEQFF.

V gene TRBV4-1 combines with J gene TRBJ1-1; D possibly corresponds to TRBD1 (5 bases). V was shortened by 2 bases and J by 1 base, with 8 bases between the two germline ends. The germline V gene encodes CDR1 MGHRA and CDR2 YSYEKL. There are 14 residues in the CDR3. The CDR3 loop reads CASSQFTGNTEAFF. The DNA of the CDR3 is TGCGCCAGCAGCCAATTTACAGGGAACACTGAAGCTTTCTTT.

V usage is TRBV20-1 and J usage is TRBJ2-7; no clear D gene. CDR3 length equals 14 residues. Germline CDR1 is DFQATT and CDR2 is SNEGSKA (reference sequence). Trimming pared 2 bases from V and 4 bases from J, leaving 15 bases between. CDR3 in DNA: TGCAGTGCTAGAACCGGGTCGGTGGTTTACGAGCAGTACTTC. Translation gives CSARTGSVVYEQYF.

A few counts support this clonotype. The chain recombines TRBV29-1 with TRBJ2-7; 14 positions match TRBD2. This CDR3 is built from 15 residues. V was clipped by 4 bases and J by 1 base; unmatched bases: 3. From germline, CDR1 is SQVTM and CDR2 ANQGSEA. CDR3 nucleotides: TGCAGCGTTGGGGGGACTAGCGGGAGATCCTACGAGCAGTACTTC. Translation: CSVGGTSGRSYEQYF.

The chain joins TRBV6-4 to TRBJ2-1; D remains ambiguous. Germline V lookup: CDR1 MRHNA, CDR2 SNTAGT. V was trimmed by 5 bases and J by 0 bases, leaving 14 bases between them. CDR3 length equals 16 residues. CDR3 DNA: TGTGCCAGCAGTTATCGAGGCGGTTACTCCTACAATGAGCAGTTCTTC. Translating gives CASSYRGGYSYNEQFF.

This chain joins TRBV27 and TRBJ2-7, with unresolved D. Germline V gene lookup returns CDR1 MNHEY and CDR2 SMNVEV (reference sequence). The CDR3 extends over 15 amino acids. V lost 5 bases, J lost 0 bases, and 14 bases lay in between. The CDR3: CASSPTLLISYEQYF. In DNA form, the CDR3 reads TGTGCCAGCAGTCCCACCCTACTAATCTCCTACGAGCAGTACTTC.

This chain links TRBV5-5 with TRBJ2-2; D not certain. Germline CDR1 is SGHKS and CDR2 is YYEKEE (reference sequence). CDR3 length equals 14 residues. Between the trimmed V and J ends, which lost 3 bases and 1 base, there was a span of 7 bases. The DNA for the CDR3 is TGTGCCAGCAGCTCCCTGCAGAACACCGGGGAGCTGTTTTTT. Its protein is CASSSLQNTGELFF.

This clonotype has more than one count but fewer than ten. This sequence joins TRBV29-1 and TRBJ2-7; 10 nucleotides line up with TRBD1. CDR1 and CDR2 (germline): SQVTM, ANQGSEA. V shed 5 bases and J 1 base; nucleotides not matched to a gene: 8. CDR3 size: 15 residues. For the CDR3, the DNA is TGCAGCGTTTGCAGTCGGGACAGGGGTTCCTACGAGCAGTACTTC. Encoded protein: CSVCSRDRGSYEQYF.

DNA of the CDR3: TGTGCCTGGGGAACGGGGGCAAAGCCCCAGCATTTT. This gives the protein CAWGTGAKPQHF. The V gene is TRBV30, the J gene TRBJ1-5; the D gene is possibly TRBD1 (6 bases). The V gene lost 5 bases and the J gene lost 8 bases, with 13 bases spanning the gap. Per germline, CDR1 GTSNPN and CDR2 SVGIG (reference sequence). CDR3 size: 12 residues.

This clonotype was seen only a few times. The rearrangement uses TRBV7-2 and TRBJ2-7; D remains unclear. The CDR3 is 13 residues long. CDR1 is SGHTA, CDR2 FQGNSA, per germline. Trimming left V 5 bases short and J 7 bases short, with 15 bases between. CDR3 in DNA: TGTGCCAGCAGCCCGGACGTCGAAGTAGAGCAGTACTTC. Translated: CASSPDVEVEQYF. Combining the CDR3 with reference TRBV7-2 and TRBJ2-7 gives the whole variable domain GAGVSQSPSNKVTEKGKDVELRCDPISGHTALYWYRQSLGQGLEFLIYFQGNSAPDKSGLPSDRFSAERTGGSVSTLTIQRTQQEDSAVYLCASSPDVEVEQYFGPGTRLTVT.

The CDR3 nucleotides are TGTGCCAGCAGTGCCGGGACCCAGGGCTATGGCTACACCTTC. It translates to CASSAGTQGYGYTF. The genes are TRBV12-3 or TRBV12-4 and TRBJ1-2, with D possibly TRBD1 on 5 matching bases. This CDR3 has 14 amino acids. The germline V and J ends were trimmed by 5 bases and 4 bases, with 14 bases remaining between them.

About this clonotype itself: This sequence may be a read error, since a much larger clone differs from it by one base. The chain couples TRBV4-2 to TRBJ2-1, with TRBD2 matching 8 bases. The germline CDR1 and CDR2 sequences are LGHNA and YNFKEQ. This CDR3 comprises 14 residues. The CDR3 loop is CAISQVAGLNEQFF. Written as DNA, the CDR3 is TGTGCCATCAGCCAAGTAGCGGGGCTTAATGAGCAGTTCTTC.

There are a few counts of this clonotype. This chain links TRBV12-3 or TRBV12-4 with TRBJ2-7; D gene unclear. The J call may be in error: the DNA end matches TRBJ2-5 better. This CDR3 has 13 amino acids. In nucleotides, the CDR3 is TGTGCCAGCAGTTACGCCCGGAAAGGGACCCAGTACTTC. Its protein product is CASSYARKGTQYF.

The chain has TRBV20-1 and TRBJ2-5; D may be TRBD2 (6 bases). The CDR3 runs to 13 residues. Trimming took 4 bases from V and 7 from J, leaving 16 bases between them. CDR1 DFQATT and CDR2 SNEGSKA come from the germline V gene (reference sequence). The CDR3 is CSAITGRDGTQYF. CDR3 nucleotides: TGCAGTGCTATAACGGGGCGGGACGGGACCCAGTACTTC.

V is TRBV20-1 and J is TRBJ1-6; D is uncertain. Germline CDR1 and CDR2: DFQATT and SNEGSKA (reference sequence). The CDR3 totals 16 residues. Trimming removed 3 bases from V and 3 bases from J, with 15 bases in between. CDR3 DNA: TGCAGTGCTAGGGATCCCCAGTTCTTCTATAATTCACCCCTCCACTTT. The encoded protein is CSARDPQFFYNSPLHF.

The chain is built from TRBV5-1 and TRBJ2-7, with D perhaps TRBD2 (6 bases). The CDR3 covers 13 residues. V dropped 3 bases and J dropped 6 bases, with 13 bases sitting between them. Germline V CDR1 and CDR2: SGHRS, YFSETQ. Here the CDR3 DNA reads TGCGCCAGCAGCTCCGGAGGGGCAGTCGAGCAGTACTTC. Its translation: CASSSGGAVEQYF.

The chain links TRBV21-1 to TRBJ2-7; whether TRBD2, the table's D call, matches the DNA was not checked. TRBV21-1 is described as a pseudogene. The length of the CDR3 is 15 residues. CDR3 sequence: CASSSRKGRFYEQYF. As DNA, the CDR3 is TGTGCCAGCAGCTCACGGAAGGGGAGGTTTTACGAGCAGTACTTC.

The sample holds a few counts of this clonotype. This rearrangement joins TRBV29-1 to TRBJ2-5, with a weak D call TRBD2 (7 bases). Trimming took 4 bases from V and 12 from J, leaving 15 bases between them. Germline CDR1 SQVTM, CDR2 ANQGSEA. This CDR3 contains 11 residues. The CDR3 here is CSVAITGTKYF. CDR3 DNA: TGCAGCGTTGCGATAACAGGGACTAAGTACTTC. Together with reference TRBV29-1 and TRBJ2-5, the CDR3 gives the full variable domain: SAVISQKPSRDICQRGTSLTIQCQVDSQVTMMFWYRQQPGQSLTLIATANQGSEATYESGFVIDKFPISRPNLTFSTLTVSNMSPEDSSIYLCSVAITGTKYFGPGTRLLVL.

This clonotype was counted at least ten times. This chain links TRBV2 with TRBJ2-2; TRBD1 aligns across 8 bases. CDR3 length equals 14 residues. The trim removed 2 bases at V and 12 bases at J, leaving 8 bases unmatched. CDR1 and CDR2 from the germline V gene are SNHLY and FYNNEI. The CDR3 DNA is TGTGCCAGCAGTGAACGACAGGGGATCGCGAAGCTGTTTTTT. Amino acid sequence: CASSERQGIAKLFF.

This clonotype was counted between two and nine times. The chain is built from TRBV11-2 and TRBJ1-5; TRBD1 agrees at 7 bases. The CDR3 is made up of 14 amino acids. V was pared by 5 bases and J by 7 bases, with 8 bases of the junction left unmatched. Germline-derived CDR1 and CDR2 are SGHAT and FQNNGV. The DNA for the CDR3 is TGTGCCAGCAGCAGAGACAGGGTCGGCCAGCCCCAGCATTTT. It encodes CASSRDRVGQPQHF.